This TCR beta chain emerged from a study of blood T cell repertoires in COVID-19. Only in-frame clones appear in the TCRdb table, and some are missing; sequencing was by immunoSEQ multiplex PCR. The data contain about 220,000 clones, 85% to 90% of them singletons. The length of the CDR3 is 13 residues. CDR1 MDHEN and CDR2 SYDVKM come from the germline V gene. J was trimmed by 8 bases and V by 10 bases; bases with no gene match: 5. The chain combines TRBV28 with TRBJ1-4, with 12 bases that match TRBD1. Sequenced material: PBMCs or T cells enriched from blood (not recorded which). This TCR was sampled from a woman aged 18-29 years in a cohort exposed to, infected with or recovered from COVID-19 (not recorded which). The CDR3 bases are TGTGCCATCGGGACAGGGGGCTTCGAAAAACTGTTTTTT. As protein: CAIGTGGFEKLFF.